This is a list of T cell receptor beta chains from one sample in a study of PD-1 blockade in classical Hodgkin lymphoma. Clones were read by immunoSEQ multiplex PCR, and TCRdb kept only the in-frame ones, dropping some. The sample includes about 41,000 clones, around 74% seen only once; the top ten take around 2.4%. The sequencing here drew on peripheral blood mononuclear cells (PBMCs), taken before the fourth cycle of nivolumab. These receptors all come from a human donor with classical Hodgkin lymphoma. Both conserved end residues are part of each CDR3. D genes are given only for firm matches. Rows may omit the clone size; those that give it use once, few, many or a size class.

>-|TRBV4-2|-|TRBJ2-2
TGTGCCAGCAGCCAATCGAGCCGAGGGACCGGGGAGCTGTTTTTT
CASSQSSRGTGELFF
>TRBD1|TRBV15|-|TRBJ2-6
TGTGCCACCAGCGGGACAGCTGGGGCCAACGTCCTGACTTTC
CATSGTAGANVLTF
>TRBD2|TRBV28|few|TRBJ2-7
TGTGCCAGCAGTCCCGAGCGGGGGGGCTACTACGAGCAGTACTTC
CASSPERGGYYEQYF
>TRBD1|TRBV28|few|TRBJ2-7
TGTGCCAGCAGTTTCAGGGGGCAGAACTACGAGCAGTACTTC
CASSFRGQNYEQYF
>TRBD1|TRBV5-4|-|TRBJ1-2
TGTGCCAGCAGCGTGGACGGACAGGGGGCGTATGGCTACACCTTC
CASSVDGQGAYGYTF
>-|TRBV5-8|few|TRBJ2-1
TGTGCCAGCAGCTGGGTGGAGAGTCGGTCCTACAATGAGCAGTTCTTC
CASSWVESRSYNEQFF
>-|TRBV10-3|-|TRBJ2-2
TGTGCCATCAGTGAAGGAGGAGGCACCGGGGAGCTGTTTTTT
CAISEGGGTGELFF
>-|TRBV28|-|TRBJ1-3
TGTGCCAGCAGTTTATTCCCCGACAGGGGAAACACCATATATTTT
CASSLFPDRGNTIYF
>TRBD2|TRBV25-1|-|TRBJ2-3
TGTGCCAGCAGTGCCCGGGGGGATAGCCCTACGCAGTATTTT
CASSARGDSPTQYF
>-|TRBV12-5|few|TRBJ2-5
TGTGCTAGTGGTTATTTCCCGGACCAAGAGACCCAGTACTTC
CASGYFPDQETQYF
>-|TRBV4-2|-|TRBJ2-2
TGTGCCAGCAGCCCCATGGGGGCTAGTGCGGGGGAGCTGTTTTTT
CASSPMGASAGELFF
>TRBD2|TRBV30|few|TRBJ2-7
TGTGCCTGGAGTGCCCGGACTAGCGGGGGACTGTCCTACGAGCAGTACTTC
CAWSARTSGGLSYEQYF
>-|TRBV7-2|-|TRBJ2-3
TGTGCCAGCAGCTTACGGAGGGGGGCAGATACGCAGTATTTT
CASSLRRGADTQYF
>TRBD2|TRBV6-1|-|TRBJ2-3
TGTGCCAGCAGTGAAGAGGGGAGGGCCACAGATACGCAGTATTTT
CASSEEGRATDTQYF
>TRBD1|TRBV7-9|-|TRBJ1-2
TGTGCCAGCAGCCCCCTCGGACAGGGTCTTTATGACTACACCTTC
CASSPLGQGLYDYTF
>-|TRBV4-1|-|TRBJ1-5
TGTGCCAGCAGCGACGGGGGGCAGCCCCAGCATTTT
CASSDGGQPQHF
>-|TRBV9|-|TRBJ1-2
TGTGCCAGCAGCGTAGCAGGGGCGGTTGGCTACACCTTC
CASSVAGAVGYTF
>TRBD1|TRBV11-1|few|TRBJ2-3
TGTGCCAGCAGCTTAGAGTTAGGACAGGGGACGGATACGCAGTATTTT
CASSLELGQGTDTQYF
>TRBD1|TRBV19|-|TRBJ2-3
TGTGCCAGTAGTAAACTCGGGACAGCTAGCACAGATACGCAGTATTTT
CASSKLGTASTDTQYF
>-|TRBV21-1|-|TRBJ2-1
TGTGCCAGCAGCAAAGCGCTTTTCTTTCCGACAGGTGACAATGAGCAGTTCTTC
CASSKALFFPTGDNEQFF
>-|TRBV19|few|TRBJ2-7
TGTGCCAGTAGTGGGGCAGATGGCAGGGGCTACGAGCAGTACTTC
CASSGADGRGYEQYF